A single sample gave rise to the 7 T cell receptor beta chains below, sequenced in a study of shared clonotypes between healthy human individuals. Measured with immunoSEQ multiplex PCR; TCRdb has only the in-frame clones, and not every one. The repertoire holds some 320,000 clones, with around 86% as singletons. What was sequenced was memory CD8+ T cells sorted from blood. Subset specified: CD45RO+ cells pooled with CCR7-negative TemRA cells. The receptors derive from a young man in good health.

The chain's CDR3 is CASSAEGIWREFTYEQYF. In DNA form, the CDR3 reads TGTGCCAGCAGCGCTGAGGGGATTTGGCGGGAGTTCACCTACGAGCAGTACTTC. This chain links TRBV7-6 with TRBJ2-7, with 7 bases that match TRBD2. V lost 5 bases, J lost 2 bases, and 18 bases stayed unmatched. Germline V lookup: CDR1 SGHVS, CDR2 FNYEAQ. CDR3 size: 18 residues.

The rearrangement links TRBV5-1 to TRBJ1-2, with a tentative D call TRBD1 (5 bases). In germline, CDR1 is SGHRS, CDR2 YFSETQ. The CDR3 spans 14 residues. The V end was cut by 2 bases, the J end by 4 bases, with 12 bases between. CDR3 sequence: CASSFAGRGYGYTF. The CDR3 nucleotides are TGCGCCAGCAGCTTCGCGGGGAGGGGCTATGGCTACACCTTC.

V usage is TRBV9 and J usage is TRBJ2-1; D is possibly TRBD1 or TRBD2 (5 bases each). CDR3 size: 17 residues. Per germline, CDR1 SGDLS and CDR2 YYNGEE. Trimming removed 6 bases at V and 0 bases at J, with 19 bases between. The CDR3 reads CASTSGLGGSSYNEQFF. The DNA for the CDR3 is TGTGCCAGCACCTCGGGGCTTGGCGGGTCCTCCTACAATGAGCAGTTCTTC.

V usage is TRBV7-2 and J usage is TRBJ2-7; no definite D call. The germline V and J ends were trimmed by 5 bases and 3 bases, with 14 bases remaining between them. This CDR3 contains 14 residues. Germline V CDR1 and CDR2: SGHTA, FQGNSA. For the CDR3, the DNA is TGTGCCAGCAGCCCCGGGCCAGGAATCTACGAGCAGTACTTC. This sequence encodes CASSPGPGIYEQYF.

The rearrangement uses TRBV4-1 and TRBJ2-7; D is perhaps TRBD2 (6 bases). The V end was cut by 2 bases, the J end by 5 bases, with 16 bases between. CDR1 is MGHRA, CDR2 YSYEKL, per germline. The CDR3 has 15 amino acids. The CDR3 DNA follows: TGCGCCAGCAGCCAACCTCTGGGGGGTGGGGACGAGCAGTACTTC. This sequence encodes CASSQPLGGGDEQYF.

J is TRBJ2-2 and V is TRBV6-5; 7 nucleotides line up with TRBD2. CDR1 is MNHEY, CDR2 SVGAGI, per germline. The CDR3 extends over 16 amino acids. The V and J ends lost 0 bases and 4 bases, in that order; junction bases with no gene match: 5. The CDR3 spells CASSYSGGFSTGELFF. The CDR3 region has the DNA TGTGCCAGCAGTTACTCGGGGGGGTTTAGCACCGGGGAGCTGTTTTTT.

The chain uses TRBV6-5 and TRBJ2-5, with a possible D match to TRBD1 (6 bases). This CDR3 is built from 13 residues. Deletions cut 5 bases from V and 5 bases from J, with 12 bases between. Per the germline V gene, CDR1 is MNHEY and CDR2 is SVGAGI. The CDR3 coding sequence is TGTGCCAGCAGTGAGGGGGTCTTGGAGACCCAGTACTTC. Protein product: CASSEGVLETQYF.